Each of the 24 T cell receptor beta chains below was sequenced from the same sample in a study of PD-1 blockade in classical Hodgkin lymphoma. Relapse was seen in all patients after autologous stem cell transplantation, and brentuximab vedotin exposure was variable. Using immunoSEQ multiplex PCR, the repertoire was profiled, and TCRdb retains in-frame clones only, with some absent. The data show about 43,000 clones, roughly three quarters seen once. The source was peripheral blood mononuclear cells (PBMCs), collected before the second cycle of nivolumab. These receptors all come from a human donor with classical Hodgkin lymphoma.

The chain links TRBV28 to TRBJ2-7, with 15 nucleotides matching TRBD2. The germline V gene encodes CDR1 MDHEN and CDR2 SYDVKM. The J segment lost 6 bases and the V segment lost 6 bases, leaving 12 bases of the junction unmatched. The CDR3 has 17 amino acids. The CDR3 sequence: CASRGVGLAGGRVEQYF. The CDR3 DNA sequence: TGTGCCAGCAGGGGGGTGGGACTAGCGGGAGGCAGGGTCGAGCAGTACTTC.

This clone was seen only a few times. The V call is TRBV30, the J call TRBJ2-7, with D possibly matching TRBD2 (6 bases). The CDR3 is 16 amino acids. V shed 0 bases and J shed 2 bases, with 17 bases lying between them. Germline V lookup: CDR1 GTSNPN, CDR2 SVGIG (reference sequence). In DNA form, the CDR3 reads TGTGCCTGGAGTGTACTTGGGCGGGAACCTACCTACGAGCAGTACTTC. Translation gives CAWSVLGREPTYEQYF.

The table lists this clone with a count of one. The chain couples TRBV7-8 to TRBJ2-7; 7 bases fit TRBD2. V trimming: 5 bases; J trimming: 3 bases; junction bases outside the gene matches: 13. The CDR3 contains 16 residues. Germline loops: CDR1 SGHVS, CDR2 FQNEAQ. This chain's CDR3 is CASSPRTGTTYYEQYF. The CDR3 region has the DNA TGTGCCAGCAGCCCTCGCACGGGGACTACTTACTACGAGCAGTACTTC.

The chain carries TRBV7-9 and TRBJ2-5; 8 nucleotides align to TRBD1. J lost 3 bases, V lost 2 bases, and 5 bases had no gene match. Per the germline V gene, CDR1 is SEHNR and CDR2 is FQNEAQ (reference sequence). The length of the CDR3 is 15 residues. CDR3 nucleotides: TGTGCCAGCAGCTTAAGAAGGGGACAGGAAGAGACCCAGTACTTC. It is translated as CASSLRRGQEETQYF.

The chain joins TRBV27 to TRBJ2-7; either TRBD1 or TRBD2 may fit D (5 bases each). The germline V gene encodes CDR1 MNHEY and CDR2 SMNVEV (reference sequence). Trimming cost V 2 bases and J 4 bases, with 12 bases left between them. The length of the CDR3 is 14 residues. CDR3 residues: CASSLTWGSYEQYF. The CDR3 DNA reads TGTGCCAGCAGTTTAACGTGGGGGTCATACGAGCAGTACTTC.

V and J are TRBV7-3 and TRBJ2-1, with D possibly being TRBD2 (5 bases). CDR3 length: 17 amino acids. Germline CDR1 SGHTA, CDR2 FQGTGA. Trimming removed 1 base from V and 9 bases from J, with 22 bases in between. CDR3 in amino acids: CASSLIGRGSNKSEQFF. The CDR3 DNA sequence: TGTGCCAGCAGCTTAATTGGACGGGGATCCAACAAGAGTGAGCAGTTCTTC.

The chain employs TRBV19 and TRBJ1-2, with TRBD1 matching 8 bases. Looked up from germline, CDR1 is LNHDA and CDR2 is SQIVND (reference sequence). This CDR3 has 18 amino acids. The V segment lost 1 base and the J segment 1 base; nucleotides outside the gene matches: 11. CDR3: CASSIVRRTGRINYGYTF. CDR3 sequence (DNA): TGTGCCAGTAGTATAGTGCGACGGACAGGGCGCATTAACTATGGCTACACCTTC.

The chain combines TRBV6-5 with TRBJ2-1, with D possibly matching TRBD1 (7 bases). The V gene's germline CDR1 is MNHEY and CDR2 SVGAGI. The V and J ends lost 5 bases and 2 bases respectively, with 13 bases between them. The CDR3 loop spans 15 amino acids. The CDR3 spells CASSTAGQPYNEQFF. As DNA, the CDR3 is TGTGCCAGCAGTACGGCGGGACAGCCCTACAATGAGCAGTTCTTC.

V usage is TRBV7-6 and J usage is TRBJ2-3; 10 nucleotides line up with TRBD2. The trim removed 5 bases at V and 4 bases at J, leaving 6 bases unmatched. The CDR3 is 15 amino acids. CDR1 SGHVS and CDR2 FNYEAQ come from the germline V gene. CDR3 loop: CASSPSGGAPDTQYF. As DNA, the CDR3 is TGTGCCAGCAGCCCCAGCGGGGGGGCCCCAGATACGCAGTATTTT.

Only one count was recorded for this clone. One end of the junction is discordant with germline, which a read error may explain. The DNA for the CDR3 is TGCGCCAGCAGGCAAGCGGGGGAACCCTCCCACGAGCAGTACTTC. Its translation is CASRQAGEPSHEQYF. The chain employs TRBV4-1 and TRBJ2-7, with TRBD2 matching over 8 bases. Germline V gene lookup returns CDR1 MGHRA and CDR2 YSYEKL. The CDR3 loop spans 15 amino acids.

The rearrangement joins TRBV14 to TRBJ2-3; the D is unclear. CDR1 SGHDN and CDR2 FVKESK come from the germline V gene. The CDR3 runs to 14 residues. V was pared by 0 bases and J by 3 bases, with 7 bases between. This chain's CDR3 is CASSQEGLTDTQYF. The CDR3 nucleotides read TGTGCCAGCAGCCAAGAAGGCCTGACAGATACGCAGTATTTT.

In nucleotides, the CDR3 is TGTGCCAGCAGCTGGACTAGCGGAAGCACAGATACGCAGTATTTT. Translation gives CASSWTSGSTDTQYF. The V call is TRBV6-1, the J call TRBJ2-3, with TRBD2 identical over 10 bases. Losses at the gene ends were 6 bases for V and 0 bases for J; bases not matched to a gene: 3. The CDR3 sequence is 15 residues long. The germline gives CDR1 MNHNS, CDR2 SASEGT.

Details on this clone: One end of the junction does not line up with germline, which may come from a read error. The gene calls are TRBV6-5 and TRBJ1-4; 7 positions match TRBD1. Germline CDR1 and CDR2: MNHEY and SVGAGI. This CDR3 has 15 amino acids. The CDR3 sequence is CANSYAGGLLEKLFF. The CDR3 DNA follows: TGTGCCAACAGTTACGCAGGGGGTTTACTTGAAAAACTGTTTTTT.

The chain links TRBV6-5 to TRBJ2-7; D perhaps matches TRBD2 (5 bases). Germline V gives CDR1 MNHEY, CDR2 SVGAGI. V lost 4 bases, J lost 3 bases, and 13 bases lay in between. The CDR3 is made up of 14 amino acids. CDR3 in amino acids: CASSSILRDYEQYF. The DNA for the CDR3 is TGTGCCAGCAGTTCCATCCTCCGGGACTACGAGCAGTACTTC.

This chain connects TRBV6-6 to TRBJ1-2; tentative D call: TRBD1 (5 bases). Trimming shortened V by 6 bases and J by 4 bases, and 15 bases separated the two germline ends. Germline CDR1 is MNHNY and CDR2 is SVGAGI (reference sequence). This CDR3 contains 14 residues. The CDR3 loop reads CASSQGTASYGYTF. CDR3 sequence (DNA): TGTGCCAGCAGCCAAGGGACCGCAAGCTATGGCTACACCTTC.

This chain links TRBV19 with TRBJ2-7, with a possible D match to TRBD2 (5 bases). The CDR3 runs 14 residues. The V end lost 5 bases, the J end lost 3 bases, and 14 bases lay between the germline ends. Germline CDR1 reads LNHDA; CDR2 reads SQIVND (reference sequence). CDR3 amino acids: CASSPGVARYEQYF. Written as DNA, the CDR3 is TGTGCCAGTAGTCCCGGGGTAGCGCGCTACGAGCAGTACTTC.

The V gene is TRBV27, the J gene TRBJ2-5; 11 nucleotides align to TRBD1. Trimming cost V 3 bases and J 5 bases; bases outside gene matches: 5. The CDR3 loop spans 15 amino acids. Looked up from germline, CDR1 is MNHEY and CDR2 is SMNVEV (reference sequence). The CDR3 DNA reads as TGTGCCAGCAGTTTGGACAGGGGGCTGGGGGAGACCCAGTACTTC. Residues: CASSLDRGLGETQYF.

This clone was recorded a few times. This sequence joins TRBV7-2 and TRBJ1-6, with D perhaps TRBD1 (6 bases). The CDR3 sequence is 14 residues long. Germline V lookup: CDR1 SGHTA, CDR2 FQGNSA. V was pared by 6 bases and J by 7 bases, with 13 bases between. The CDR3 reads CASSTDRLNSPLHF. CDR3 sequence (DNA): TGTGCCAGCAGTACTGACAGGTTGAATTCACCCCTCCACTTT. The full variable domain, completed using reference TRBV7-2 and TRBJ1-6, is GAGVSQSPSNKVTEKGKDVELRCDPISGHTALYWYRQSLGQGLEFLIYFQGNSAPDKSGLPSDRFSAERTGGSVSTLTIQRTQQEDSAVYLCASSTDRLNSPLHFGNGTRLTVT.

This clone was observed a few times. The chain carries TRBV7-9 and TRBJ1-1; no firm D call. The germline CDR1 and CDR2 sequences are SEHNR and FQNEAQ (reference sequence). The CDR3 has 12 residues. V lost 7 bases and J 2 bases, leaving 8 bases between the germline ends. CDR3 bases: TGTGCCAGCAAGCAGGCTAACACTGAAGCTTTCTTT. Translation gives CASKQANTEAFF.

J is TRBJ2-1 and V is TRBV27; 8 bases map to TRBD2. The ends lost 8 bases at V and 7 bases at J; junction bases unmatched: 7. CDR3 length: 13 amino acids. Germline CDR1 reads MNHEY; CDR2 reads SMNVEV (reference sequence). This CDR3 is CASGYGGANEQFF. The CDR3 DNA is TGTGCCAGCGGTTACGGGGGGGCAAATGAGCAGTTCTTC.

The chain carries TRBV10-2 and TRBJ1-1; 9 nucleotides line up with TRBD1. With V trimmed by 2 bases and J by 0 bases, 4 bases remained unmatched. This CDR3 has 16 amino acids. CDR1 is WSHSY and CDR2 is SAAADI in the germline V gene. As DNA, the CDR3 is TGCGCCAGCAGTGAGGGACAGGGGATGATGAACACTGAAGCTTTCTTT. Translated: CASSEGQGMMNTEAFF.

This chain links TRBV4-3 with TRBJ2-7; D is tentatively TRBD1 or TRBD2 (5 bases each). The CDR3 contains 14 residues. Germline loops: CDR1 LGHNA, CDR2 YSLEER. V was shortened by 1 base and J by 3 bases, with 10 bases between the two germline ends. The CDR3 nucleotides read TGCGCCAGCAGCCAAGGCGAGGGGATCTACGAGCAGTACTTC. This gives the protein CASSQGEGIYEQYF.

The CDR3 protein is CASSTQANTEAFF. The CDR3 DNA is TGTGCCAGCAGCACGCAAGCGAACACTGAAGCTTTCTTT. The genes are TRBV5-6 and TRBJ1-1; D not resolved. Germline V CDR1 and CDR2: SGHDT, YYEEEE. This CDR3 contains 13 residues. Trimming shortened V by 4 bases and J by 1 base, and 8 bases separated the two germline ends.

The rearrangement joins TRBV19 to TRBJ2-1; D perhaps matches TRBD2 (6 bases). V dropped 3 bases and J dropped 8 bases, with 20 bases sitting between them. The length of the CDR3 is 16 residues. The V gene's germline CDR1 is LNHDA and CDR2 SQIVND (reference sequence). In DNA, the CDR3 is TGTGCCAGTAGTATCGGTACGGGAGTATTTTTCGATGAGCAGTTCTTC. It encodes CASSIGTGVFFDEQFF.